The clone carrying this TCR beta chain was detected a few times. The CDR3 is 16 residues long. Germline values: CDR1 SGDLS, CDR2 YYNGEE. Trimming at V came to 4 bases and at J to 2 bases, leaving 8 bases not matched to a gene. This sample was taken from a study of beta chain features in type 1 diabetes. The study reverse transcribed the entire isolated RNA, so it sequenced expressed TCRB transcripts. Sequencing used immunoSEQ multiplex PCR; TCRdb keeps in-frame clones, though not all of them. Of about 620,000 clones listed, roughly 15% are singletons. Sequencing was performed on naive CD4+ T cells from blood. This receptor was identified in a man between 18 and 35 years old in good health. The chain employs TRBV9 and TRBJ2-1; 8 bases map to TRBD1. In DNA, the CDR3 is TGTGCCAGCAGCCCCTTAGGACAGGGTCCCTACAATGAGCAGTTCTTC. Translating it yields CASSPLGQGPYNEQFF.